A single sample gave rise to the 30 T cell receptor beta chains below, sequenced in a study of OX40 agonist ivuxolimab in advanced cancers. TCRdb's copy holds only in-frame clones and misses some; the assay was immunoSEQ multiplex PCR. Found here are 40,000 to 50,000 clones, about nine tenths of them singletons; the top ten hold approximately 0.97%. This specimen consisted of CD4+ or CD8+ T cells sorted from blood, obtained in a trial of the OX40 agonist ivuxolimab. The receptors were gathered from an adult with an advanced solid tumor such as melanoma, head and neck, liver or kidney cancer.

This chain joins TRBV9 and TRBJ1-2, with 9 bases that match TRBD1. V shed 3 bases, J shed 4 bases, and the junction held 7 bases outside the gene matches. Germline V CDR1 and CDR2: SGDLS, YYNGEE. CDR3 size: 15 residues. The CDR3 sequence: CASSGNDRGTYGYTF. The CDR3 DNA is TGTGCCAGCAGCGGAAACGACAGGGGGACCTATGGCTACACCTTC.

This chain links TRBV28 with TRBJ1-5, with D possibly being TRBD1 (6 bases). Per germline, CDR1 MDHEN and CDR2 SYDVKM. The V end was cut by 8 bases, the J end by 3 bases, with 17 bases between. There are 15 residues in the CDR3. In DNA, the CDR3 is TGTGCCAGCCGTACCCCGGACAGAACCAATCAGCCCCAGCATTTT. This gives the protein CASRTPDRTNQPQHF.

The V and J genes are TRBV7-9 and TRBJ2-3, with 7 nucleotides matching TRBD2. Germline assignment: CDR1 SEHNR and CDR2 FQNEAQ (reference sequence). The CDR3 is 15 amino acids. The trim removed 0 bases at V and 4 bases at J, leaving 4 bases unmatched. CDR3 nucleotides: TGTGCCAGCAGCTTAGCTTGGCGGGAGTCAGATACGCAGTATTTT. Its translation: CASSLAWRESDTQYF.

The chain recombines TRBV7-3 with TRBJ2-1, with D perhaps TRBD1 (6 bases). Germline assignment: CDR1 SGHTA and CDR2 FQGTGA. This CDR3 spans 15 amino acids. V gave up 2 bases and J gave up 4 bases, with 12 bases separating them. The CDR3 protein is CASSLGPGQYNEQFF. The CDR3 bases are TGTGCCAGCAGCTTAGGGCCCGGACAGTACAATGAGCAGTTCTTC.

The V gene is TRBV7-6, the J gene TRBJ2-2, with D possibly being TRBD1 (7 bases). The CDR3 contains 16 residues. V lost 5 bases and J lost 1, with 14 bases in between. Germline CDR1 is SGHVS and CDR2 is FNYEAQ. The CDR3 sequence: CASSPRQGGNTGELFF. DNA for the CDR3: TGTGCCAGCAGCCCACGACAGGGAGGGAACACCGGGGAGCTGTTTTTT.

The rearrangement joins TRBV19 to TRBJ1-2; D unclear. V lost 5 bases and J 4 bases, leaving 20 bases between the germline ends. Germline lookup yields CDR1 LNHDA and CDR2 SQIVND (reference sequence). The CDR3 consists of 16 residues. CDR3 DNA sequence: TGTGCCAGTAGTTATCGTCTCGGGGATGAGGTCTATGGCTACACCTTC. It is translated as CASSYRLGDEVYGYTF. The complete variable domain, with remaining parts taken from reference TRBV19 and TRBJ1-2, reads DGGITQSPKYLFRKEGQNVTLSCEQNLNHDAMYWYRQDPGQGLRLIYYSQIVNDFQKGDIAEGYSVSREKKESFPLTVTSAQKNPTAFYLCASSYRLGDEVYGYTFGSGTRLTVV.

This sequence joins TRBV23-1 and TRBJ2-3; TRBD1 might be the D (6 bases). TRBV23-1 is identified as an open reading frame with a role that is uncertain. The CDR3 has 15 amino acids. V was trimmed by 2 bases and J by 1 base, leaving 10 bases between them. The CDR3 loop is CASSQPDRCTDTQYF. CDR3 DNA: TGCGCCAGCAGTCAACCGGACAGATGCACAGATACGCAGTATTTT.

For this clone: Other DNA sequences in this specimen translate into the identical CDR3. The rearrangement joins TRBV27 to TRBJ1-1; a possible D gene is TRBD1 (6 bases). This CDR3 has 15 residues. Trimming took 5 bases from V and 11 from J, leaving 24 bases between them. Per the germline V gene, CDR1 is MNHEY and CDR2 is SMNVEV (reference sequence). CDR3 DNA: TGTGCCAGCAGTACCAGCCCAGGGACGGGGGGCTTGGCTTTCTTT. Its protein is CASSTSPGTGGLAFF.

The chain recombines TRBV5-6 with TRBJ1-4; D call uncertain. V was trimmed by 3 bases and J by 8 bases, leaving 20 bases between them. CDR1 and CDR2 (germline): SGHDT, YYEEEE. The CDR3 has 16 residues. The CDR3 region is CASSSYTQAALEKLFF. The CDR3 coding sequence is TGTGCCAGCAGCTCCTATACCCAGGCGGCATTAGAAAAACTGTTTTTT.

The chain couples TRBV28 to TRBJ2-5, with D hard to call. The CDR3 covers 13 residues. Germline V CDR1 and CDR2: MDHEN, SYDVKM. Deletions cut 3 bases from V and 1 base from J, with 6 bases between. The CDR3 is CASSFHSQETQYF. The CDR3, as DNA: TGTGCCAGCAGTTTCCATTCCCAAGAGACCCAGTACTTC.

This clone was seen only once. V gene TRBV6-5 combines with J gene TRBJ1-2, with TRBD1 matching over 11 bases. The length of the CDR3 is 14 residues. With V trimmed by 2 bases and J by 8 bases, 4 bases remained unmatched. The V gene's germline CDR1 is MNHEY and CDR2 SVGAGI. DNA of the CDR3: TGTGCCAGCAGTTACAGGACAGGGGGCAAAGGCTACACCTTC. This codes for CASSYRTGGKGYTF.

The chain has TRBV18 and TRBJ1-1, with TRBD1 matching 8 bases. Germline CDR1 is KGHSH and CDR2 is LQKENI. The CDR3 covers 14 residues. V trimming: 2 bases; J trimming: 2 bases; junction bases outside the gene matches: 1. The CDR3 protein is CASSPGQGNTEAFF. CDR3 DNA: TGTGCCAGCTCACCAGGACAGGGAAACACTGAAGCTTTCTTT.

The chain joins TRBV6-5 to TRBJ2-1; D may be TRBD2 (5 bases). Germline loops: CDR1 MNHEY, CDR2 SVGAGI. The CDR3 loop spans 16 amino acids. The germline V and J ends were trimmed by 4 bases and 4 bases, with 17 bases remaining between them. The chain's CDR3 is CASSSWSGSPYNEQFF. The CDR3 DNA reads as TGTGCCAGCAGTTCCTGGAGCGGCTCACCTTACAATGAGCAGTTCTTC.

This clone was counted only a few times. V gene TRBV2 combines with J gene TRBJ2-2, with 11 bases aligning to TRBD2. The CDR3 has 15 residues. CDR1 is SNHLY and CDR2 is FYNNEI in the germline V gene. V lost 2 bases and J lost 5; bases outside the gene matches: 1. CDR3 bases: TGTGCCAGCAGTGAACTAGCGGGAGGAACCGGGGAGCTGTTTTTT. Its translation is CASSELAGGTGELFF.

V usage is TRBV9 and J usage is TRBJ2-1, with D uncertain. Germline values: CDR1 SGDLS, CDR2 YYNGEE. There are 12 residues in the CDR3. Trimming cost V 5 bases and J 8 bases, with 11 bases left between them. In nucleotides, the CDR3 is TGTGCCAGCAGAGGTCCGGGCGATGAGCAGTTCTTC. It translates to CASRGPGDEQFF.

The chain joins TRBV7-3 to TRBJ2-3; D unclear. Trimming took off 5 bases at V and 0 bases at J, with 3 bases between the two ends. Germline V gene lookup returns CDR1 SGHTA and CDR2 FQGTGA. The CDR3 runs to 12 residues. The DNA of the CDR3 is TGTGCCAGCAGCGACAGCACAGATACGCAGTATTTT. It codes for CASSDSTDTQYF.

V is TRBV18 and J is TRBJ2-4, with TRBD2 identical over 12 bases. This CDR3 is 16 amino acids long. The junction had 6 bases not matched to a gene; V was cut back by 3 bases and J by 6 bases. From germline, CDR1 is KGHSH and CDR2 LQKENI. This CDR3 is CASSPRLAGDTNIQYF. The CDR3 region has the DNA TGTGCCAGCTCACCCCGACTAGCGGGAGACACAAACATTCAGTACTTC.

CDR3 coding DNA: TGCGCCAGCAGCTTGGGAGTGTCCTCTGGAAACACCATATATTTT. It specifies CASSLGVSSGNTIYF. The V gene is TRBV5-1, the J gene TRBJ1-3, with unresolved D. Germline V gives CDR1 SGHRS, CDR2 YFSETQ. V shed 0 bases and J shed 0 bases, with 7 bases lying between them. The CDR3 consists of 15 residues.

The rearrangement links TRBV7-2 to TRBJ2-7; TRBD1 agrees at 7 bases. Per the germline V gene, CDR1 is SGHTA and CDR2 is FQGNSA. The V gene end was trimmed by 5 bases and the J gene end by 3 bases; junction bases not matched to a gene: 10. This CDR3 contains 15 residues. The CDR3 DNA reads TGTGCCAGCAGCCACAGCCGGGACAGTATCTACGAGCAGTACTTC. Protein sequence: CASSHSRDSIYEQYF.

CDR3 in amino acids: CASSLSRLAGGGWNEQFF. Here the CDR3 DNA reads TGTGCCAGCAGCTTAAGCAGACTAGCGGGAGGGGGTTGGAATGAGCAGTTCTTC. This chain links TRBV13 with TRBJ2-1; 14 bases map to TRBD2. Germline V gene data show CDR1 as PRHDT and CDR2 as FYEKMQ (reference sequence). The trim removed 2 bases at V and 7 bases at J, leaving 10 bases unmatched. CDR3 size: 18 residues.

The chain has TRBV29-1 and TRBJ2-3; weak D call: TRBD2 (6 bases). Trimming cost V 7 bases and J 5 bases, with 19 bases left between them. Germline-derived CDR1 and CDR2 are SQVTM and ANQGSEA. This CDR3 has 14 residues. The CDR3 loop reads CSEGRGGNRDTQYF. CDR3 nucleotides: TGCAGCGAGGGGCGGGGCGGGAACAGAGATACGCAGTATTTT.

The chain joins TRBV10-3 to TRBJ1-3, with D perhaps matching TRBD1 (6 bases). Germline V gene data show CDR1 as ENHRY and CDR2 as SYGVKD. The CDR3 consists of 18 residues. The V end lost 8 bases, the J end lost 0 bases, and 23 bases lay between the germline ends. This chain's CDR3 is CAISIFYGGASSGNTIYF. The DNA for the CDR3 is TGTGCCATCTCGATCTTTTATGGGGGGGCCAGCTCTGGAAACACCATATATTTT.

The rearrangement links TRBV9 to TRBJ2-3; the D is unclear. This CDR3 contains 13 residues. Between the trimmed V and J ends, which lost 0 bases and 4 bases, there was a span of 6 bases. Germline V gene sequence: CDR1 SGDLS, CDR2 YYNGEE. Here the CDR3 reads CASSVAGADTQYF. The CDR3 nucleotides read TGTGCCAGCAGCGTAGCTGGGGCAGATACGCAGTATTTT.

The chain uses TRBV28 and TRBJ2-2, with 9 positions matching TRBD2. Germline V CDR1 and CDR2: MDHEN, SYDVKM. Trimming at V came to 1 base and at J to 6 bases, leaving 3 bases not matched to a gene. The CDR3 covers 15 residues. CDR3 region: CASSLYGGRAGELFF. The CDR3 DNA is TGTGCCAGCAGTTTATATGGCGGGAGGGCCGGGGAGCTGTTTTTT.

This clone came up once. The chain recombines TRBV11-3 with TRBJ1-1; a possible D gene is TRBD1 (6 bases). Germline values: CDR1 SGHNT, CDR2 YENEEA. Trimming cost V 4 bases and J 4 bases, with 10 bases left between them. The CDR3 has 13 residues. In nucleotides, the CDR3 is TGTGCCAGCAGCTCTACAGGGATCACTGAAGCTTTCTTT. This encodes CASSSTGITEAFF.

Turning to this clone: Other nucleotide sequences in the sample specify the same CDR3. The V and J genes are TRBV18 and TRBJ2-2; D not resolved. This CDR3 spans 13 amino acids. CDR1 and CDR2 (germline): KGHSH, LQKENI. Trimming pared 2 bases from V and 5 bases from J, leaving 6 bases between. The CDR3 nucleotides read TGTGCCAGCTCACCAACCGGAACCGGGGAGCTGTTTTTT. Amino acids: CASSPTGTGELFF.

The V gene is TRBV5-1, the J gene TRBJ2-1, with 7 bases matching TRBD2. The CDR3 has 15 amino acids. J gave up 6 bases and V 2 bases, and 8 bases lay outside the gene matches. Germline V CDR1 and CDR2: SGHRS, YFSETQ. The CDR3 here is CASSLPLARGNEQFF. As DNA, the CDR3 is TGCGCCAGCAGCTTACCACTAGCGAGGGGCAATGAGCAGTTCTTC.

The chain combines TRBV5-6 with TRBJ2-1; 8 positions agree with TRBD1. Germline CDR1 reads SGHDT; CDR2 reads YYEEEE. The CDR3 consists of 15 residues. V shed 3 bases, J shed 5 bases, and the junction held 7 bases outside the gene matches. The DNA of the CDR3 is TGTGCCAGCAGCTCGCTCCGGGACAGGCACAATGAGCAGTTCTTC. Translated: CASSSLRDRHNEQFF. The full variable domain, completed using reference TRBV5-6 and TRBJ2-1, is DAGVTQSPTHLIKTRGQQVTLRCSPKSGHDTVSWYQQALGQGPQFIFQYYEEEERQRGNFPDRFSGHQFPNYSSELNVNALLLGDSALYLCASSSLRDRHNEQFFGPGTRLTVL.

The chain employs TRBV9 and TRBJ2-1; 10 bases agree with TRBD2. After removal of 3 bases from V and 10 bases from J, the junction contained 16 bases not matched to a gene. The CDR3 spans 17 residues. Germline lookup yields CDR1 SGDLS and CDR2 YYNGEE. This chain's CDR3 is CASSEGVQREGSREQFF. CDR3 DNA: TGTGCCAGCAGCGAGGGGGTCCAGCGGGAGGGCTCGCGGGAGCAGTTCTTC.

The chain joins TRBV7-2 to TRBJ2-7, with 8 bases lining up with TRBD2. With V trimmed by 6 bases and J by 4 bases, 11 bases remained unmatched. The CDR3 covers 15 residues. CDR1 SGHTA and CDR2 FQGNSA come from the germline V gene. CDR3 bases: TGTGCCAGCAGTCGTCCGGGACTAGGGTCTTACGAGCAGTACTTC. It yields the protein CASSRPGLGSYEQYF.